This T cell receptor beta chain was recorded in a study of T cell responses to AZD1222 COVID-19 vaccine. The study's findings and limits: Donors were chiefly white British, with a greater number of females, and clonal diversity was perhaps underestimated. Receipt of two AZD1222 doses was followed by a rise in Spike-specific TCR breadth and depth. At study baseline, merely over 5 AZD1222 recipients were seropositive.

This CDR3 spans 12 amino acids. V lost 2 bases and J lost 8; bases outside the gene matches: 0. This table comes from immunoSEQ multiplex PCR, and its TCRdb copy is limited to in-frame clones, with some not included. The data hold 85,000 or so clones, with around 90% observed a single time. With regard to this clone: The target antigen is unknown.

Second doses were pooled across both intervals (about 4 or about 12 weeks). The sample here was peripheral blood, taken 28 days after the second AZD1222 dose. The chain recombines TRBV12-3 or TRBV12-4 with TRBJ2-1, with TRBD2 matching over 7 bases. The sequence was obtained from an adult who received the AZD1222 COVID-19 vaccine. The CDR3 DNA reads TGTGCCAGCAGTTTACGGGGGGATGAGCAGTTCTTC. Its protein is CASSLRGDEQFF.